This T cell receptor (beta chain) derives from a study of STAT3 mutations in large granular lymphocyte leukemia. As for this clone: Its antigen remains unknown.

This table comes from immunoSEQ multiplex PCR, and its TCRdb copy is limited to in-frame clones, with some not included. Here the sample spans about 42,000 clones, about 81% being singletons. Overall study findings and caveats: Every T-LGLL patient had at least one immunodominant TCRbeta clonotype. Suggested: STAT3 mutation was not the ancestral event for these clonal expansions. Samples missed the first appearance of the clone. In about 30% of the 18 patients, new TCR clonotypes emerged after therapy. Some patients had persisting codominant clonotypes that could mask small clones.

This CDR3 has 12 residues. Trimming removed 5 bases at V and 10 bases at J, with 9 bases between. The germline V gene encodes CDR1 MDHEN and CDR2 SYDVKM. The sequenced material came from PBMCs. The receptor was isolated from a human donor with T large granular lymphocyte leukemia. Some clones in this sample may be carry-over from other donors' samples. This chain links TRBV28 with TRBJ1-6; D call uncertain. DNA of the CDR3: TGTGCCAGCAGTCAAATGGGCTCACCCCTCCACTTT. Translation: CASSQMGSPLHF.